These 32 T cell receptor beta chains originate from one sample sequenced in a study of cytomegalovirus exposure and HLA in healthy donors. Primers for the PCR totalled 60 Vbeta and 13 Jbeta. Data came from immunoSEQ multiplex PCR; TCRdb stores just in-frame clones and leaves some out. This sample has roughly 120,000 clones, with roughly 80% found just once. Sequenced input: PBMCs. Receptors were obtained from a woman between 25 and 40 years old in good health and CMV-seronegative.

The chain employs TRBV5-1 and TRBJ1-3; D is unclear. The CDR3 sequence is 14 residues long. Germline V gene sequence: CDR1 SGHRS, CDR2 YFSETQ. V was trimmed by 0 bases and J by 0 bases, leaving 4 bases between them. The CDR3 is CASSLDSSGNTIYF. The CDR3 DNA sequence: TGCGCCAGCAGCTTGGACAGCTCTGGAAACACCATATATTTT.

This clone was detected only a few times. The rearrangement joins TRBV19 to TRBJ1-2; 7 nucleotides match TRBD1. Per the germline V gene, CDR1 is LNHDA and CDR2 is SQIVND (reference sequence). Unmatched junction bases numbered 6, after V lost 7 bases and J lost 4 bases. CDR3 size: 13 residues. The CDR3 DNA sequence: TGTGCCAGTACCCCGGACAGGAGCTATGGCTACACCTTC. Encoded protein: CASTPDRSYGYTF.

The rearrangement joins TRBV4-3 to TRBJ2-1; the match to TRBD2 covers 12 bases. Losses at the gene ends were 0 bases for V and 6 bases for J; bases not matched to a gene: 12. This CDR3 is built from 19 residues. Germline V gives CDR1 LGHNA, CDR2 YSLEER. The CDR3 region is CASSQDPPRLAGGINEQFF. CDR3 nucleotide sequence: TGCGCCAGCAGCCAAGACCCTCCTCGTCTAGCGGGAGGGATCAATGAGCAGTTCTTC.

The J gene is TRBJ2-1, the V gene TRBV6-6; 9 bases fit TRBD2. The J segment lost 10 bases and the V segment lost 2 bases, leaving 6 bases of the junction unmatched. The CDR3 contains 14 residues. Germline V CDR1 and CDR2: MNHNY, SVGAGI (reference sequence). The CDR3 DNA is TGTGCCAGCAGTTACGGGCGGGGGGGCAGGGAGCAGTTCTTC. Protein product: CASSYGRGGREQFF.

The chain joins TRBV4-1 to TRBJ1-2; D unclear. This CDR3 region has 14 residues. CDR1 and CDR2 from the germline V gene are MGHRA and YSYEKL. The V and J ends lost 0 bases and 6 bases respectively, with 11 bases between them. CDR3 region: CASSQDGLWDGYTF. Here the CDR3 DNA reads TGCGCCAGCAGCCAAGATGGGCTCTGGGATGGCTACACCTTC.

This rearrangement joins TRBV9 to TRBJ2-5; D uncertain. V lost 0 bases, J lost 1 base, and 4 bases lay in between. Germline CDR1 and CDR2: SGDLS and YYNGEE. The CDR3 contains 13 residues. The CDR3 spells CASSVASQETQYF. The CDR3 DNA is TGTGCCAGCAGCGTAGCCAGCCAAGAGACCCAGTACTTC.

This sequence joins TRBV30 and TRBJ1-5; 9 bases agree with TRBD1. This CDR3 is built from 13 residues. Germline CDR1 reads GTSNPN; CDR2 reads SVGIG (reference sequence). V trimming: 4 bases; J trimming: 7 bases; junction bases outside the gene matches: 5. This CDR3 reads CAWTPGQGQPQHF. DNA for the CDR3: TGTGCCTGGACCCCGGGACAGGGACAGCCCCAGCATTTT.

The table lists this clone with a count of one. The V gene is TRBV4-3, the J gene TRBJ2-1; possible D gene TRBD2, 5 bases. V lost 4 bases and J lost 12, with 19 bases in between. Per the germline V gene, CDR1 is LGHNA and CDR2 is YSLEER. The CDR3 contains 14 residues. In nucleotides, the CDR3 is TGCGCCAGCAGCCGCCGAGGGCACGGGGTACCGCAGTTCTTC. Residues: CASSRRGHGVPQFF.

V usage is TRBV5-1 and J usage is TRBJ2-7, with D possibly matching TRBD1 (6 bases). Germline loops: CDR1 SGHRS, CDR2 YFSETQ. V was shortened by 2 bases and J by 3 bases, with 12 bases between the two germline ends. CDR3 length: 14 amino acids. The CDR3 here is CASSLTGSYYEQYF. The CDR3 DNA follows: TGCGCCAGCAGCTTAACAGGGTCTTACTACGAGCAGTACTTC.

This clone was detected a few times. The gene calls are TRBV7-2 and TRBJ2-1, with 10 positions matching TRBD2. The CDR3 covers 15 residues. The junction had 10 bases not matched to a gene; V was cut back by 7 bases and J by 7 bases. Germline-derived CDR1 and CDR2 are SGHTA and FQGNSA. The CDR3 DNA follows: TGTGCCAGCAACTCCCAGCGGGGGGGCCTTAATGAGCAGTTCTTC. Its protein product is CASNSQRGGLNEQFF.

This rearrangement joins TRBV4-1 to TRBJ2-2; 7 bases are shared with TRBD2. The CDR3 runs 18 residues. After removal of 4 bases from V and 4 bases from J, the junction contained 15 bases not matched to a gene. Germline values: CDR1 MGHRA, CDR2 YSYEKL. The CDR3 here is CASSRLGLAELFTGELFF. The CDR3 DNA follows: TGCGCCAGCAGCCGGCTGGGGCTAGCGGAGCTGTTCACCGGGGAGCTGTTTTTT.

V gene TRBV18 combines with J gene TRBJ2-7; the match to TRBD1 covers 12 bases. The CDR3 has 14 residues. Germline values: CDR1 KGHSH, CDR2 LQKENI. V trimming: 5 bases; J trimming: 5 bases; junction bases outside the gene matches: 4. The chain's CDR3 is CASSNGTGGDEQYF. In DNA, the CDR3 is TGTGCCAGCTCAAACGGGACAGGGGGCGACGAGCAGTACTTC.

This chain links TRBV15 with TRBJ2-4; D is possibly TRBD1 (6 bases). V shed 0 bases and J shed 8 bases, with 17 bases lying between them. The CDR3 sequence is 16 residues long. Germline V CDR1 and CDR2: LNHNV, YYDKDF (reference sequence). The CDR3 spells CATSRDGLRGWDIQYF. The DNA of the CDR3 is TGTGCCACCAGCAGAGACGGACTCAGGGGCTGGGACATTCAGTACTTC.

The V call is TRBV6-5, the J call TRBJ2-5, with 7 nucleotides matching TRBD2. The V and J ends lost 6 bases and 5 bases, in that order; junction bases with no gene match: 6. In germline, CDR1 is MNHEY, CDR2 SVGAGI. This CDR3 is built from 13 residues. The CDR3 DNA follows: TGTGCCAGCAGACTAAGCGGGATCGAGACCCAGTACTTC. It codes for CASRLSGIETQYF.

V is TRBV7-2 and J is TRBJ2-3, with D tentatively TRBD1 (5 bases). The length of the CDR3 is 16 residues. Germline V gene sequence: CDR1 SGHTA, CDR2 FQGNSA. Trimming took 5 bases from V and 0 from J, leaving 15 bases between them. The CDR3 is CASSPLTETSTDTQYF. The CDR3 nucleotides are TGTGCCAGCAGCCCATTGACAGAGACTAGCACAGATACGCAGTATTTT.

The J gene is TRBJ2-7, the V gene TRBV5-4, with D perhaps TRBD1 (5 bases). V lost 3 bases, J lost 7 bases, and 14 bases lay in between. Germline V gives CDR1 SGHNT, CDR2 YYREEE (reference sequence). The CDR3 totals 13 residues. CDR3 sequence: CASSSGHSGEQYF. For the CDR3, the DNA is TGTGCCAGCAGCTCAGGACACTCTGGTGAGCAGTACTTC.

V and J are TRBV7-2 and TRBJ1-4; 9 bases fit TRBD1. V gave up 5 bases and J gave up 8 bases; unmatched junction bases: 6. This CDR3 comprises 14 residues. Per germline, CDR1 SGHTA and CDR2 FQGNSA. DNA for the CDR3: TGTGCCAGCAGCCGGGACAGGGTCGAGGAAAAACTGTTTTTT. Its protein product is CASSRDRVEEKLFF. The entire variable domain, with the rest obtained from reference TRBV7-2 and TRBJ1-4, is as follows: GAGVSQSPSNKVTEKGKDVELRCDPISGHTALYWYRQSLGQGLEFLIYFQGNSAPDKSGLPSDRFSAERTGGSVSTLTIQRTQQEDSAVYLCASSRDRVEEKLFFGSGTQLSVL.

This chain joins TRBV15 and TRBJ2-7; 10 positions match TRBD2. CDR1 and CDR2 (germline): LNHNV, YYDKDF (reference sequence). The J segment lost 3 bases and the V segment lost 0 bases, leaving 5 bases of the junction unmatched. The CDR3 runs to 16 residues. The CDR3: CATSREKGLADYEQYF. The DNA of the CDR3 is TGTGCCACCAGCAGAGAAAAAGGACTAGCGGACTACGAGCAGTACTTC.

This clone was seen a handful of times. The CDR3 DNA sequence: TGTGCCAGCAGCCCTGAGGGTTGGGATACTGAAGCTTTCTTT. This translates into CASSPEGWDTEAFF. The chain joins TRBV7-2 to TRBJ1-1; no definite D call. CDR3 size: 14 residues. Germline V gene lookup returns CDR1 SGHTA and CDR2 FQGNSA. V lost 5 bases and J lost 5, with 15 bases in between. The variable domain in full, completed from reference TRBV7-2 and TRBJ1-1, reads GAGVSQSPSNKVTEKGKDVELRCDPISGHTALYWYRQSLGQGLEFLIYFQGNSAPDKSGLPSDRFSAERTGGSVSTLTIQRTQQEDSAVYLCASSPEGWDTEAFFGQGTRLTVV.

The chain recombines TRBV13 with TRBJ2-1; weak D call: TRBD2 (5 bases). With 4 bases removed from V and 1 base from J, the gap between germline ends came to 14 bases. The germline V gene has CDR1 PRHDT and CDR2 FYEKMQ (reference sequence). This CDR3 contains 16 residues. The CDR3 loop is CASSSTKRSSYNEQFF. The CDR3 DNA reads TGTGCCAGCAGCTCTACGAAGCGGAGTTCCTACAATGAGCAGTTCTTC.

This clone was recorded once. The chain links TRBV11-2 to TRBJ2-1, with a possible D match to TRBD2 (6 bases). The CDR3 runs 16 residues. Trimming pared 1 base from V and 0 bases from J, leaving 10 bases between. The germline gives CDR1 SGHAT, CDR2 FQNNGV. The CDR3 bases are TGTGCCAGCAGCTTAGGGTCGGGACTCTCCTACAATGAGCAGTTCTTC. As protein: CASSLGSGLSYNEQFF. The full variable domain, completed using reference TRBV11-2 and TRBJ2-1, is EAGVAQSPRYKIIEKRQSVAFWCNPISGHATLYWYQQILGQGPKLLIQFQNNGVVDDSQLPKDRFSAERLKGVDSTLKIQPAKLEDSAVYLCASSLGSGLSYNEQFFGPGTRLTVL.

This clone was seen only once. This chain links TRBV29-1 with TRBJ2-1, with TRBD2 identical over 7 bases. Germline V gene data show CDR1 as SQVTM and CDR2 as ANQGSEA. The CDR3 has 11 amino acids. The trim removed 3 bases at V and 8 bases at J, leaving 1 base unmatched. The CDR3 sequence is CSVDGGDEQFF. Here the CDR3 DNA reads TGCAGCGTTGATGGGGGGGATGAGCAGTTCTTC.

V gene TRBV4-3 combines with J gene TRBJ2-7; 7 bases fit TRBD2. This CDR3 region has 13 residues. CDR1 is LGHNA, CDR2 YSLEER, per germline. J was trimmed by 6 bases and V by 1 base; bases with no gene match: 3. CDR3 sequence (DNA): TGCGCCAGCAGCCAAGCCGCGGGGGTCGAGCAGTACTTC. Protein product: CASSQAAGVEQYF.

The V call is TRBV4-2, the J call TRBJ2-4; D call uncertain. The V end was cut by 0 bases, the J end by 15 bases, with 15 bases between. The germline V gene encodes CDR1 LGHNA and CDR2 YNFKEQ. The CDR3 extends over 13 amino acids. CDR3 in amino acids: CASSQDGMEITYF. CDR3 coding DNA: TGTGCCAGCAGCCAAGACGGAATGGAGATCACGTACTTC.

The V call is TRBV28, the J call TRBJ2-7; 9 bases are shared with TRBD1. V lost 8 bases and J lost 2; bases outside the gene matches: 10. In germline, CDR1 is MDHEN, CDR2 SYDVKM. The CDR3 runs 15 residues. CDR3 nucleotide sequence: TGTGCCAGCGCTACTGCCGGGACAGGGACCTACGAGCAGTACTTC. Encoded protein: CASATAGTGTYEQYF. The full variable domain, with the rest looked up from reference TRBV28 and TRBJ2-7, is DVKVTQSSRYLVKRTGEKVFLECVQDMDHENMFWYRQDPGLGLRLIYFSYDVKMKEKGDIPEGYSVSREKKERFSLILESASTNQTSMYLCASATAGTGTYEQYFGPGTRLTVT.

This clone was detected only a few times. The chain combines TRBV5-1 with TRBJ2-6; D is undetermined. Trimming cost V 0 bases and J 3 bases, with 10 bases left between them. CDR1 is SGHRS and CDR2 is YFSETQ in the germline V gene. This CDR3 region has 16 residues. The CDR3 here is CASSLDSVFGANVLTF. The CDR3 DNA is TGCGCCAGCAGCTTGGACTCTGTCTTTGGGGCCAACGTCCTGACTTTC.

With respect to this clone: Its ends do not fully match the called genes, so a read error is possible. This chain links TRBV6-5 with TRBJ2-1, with 7 nucleotides matching TRBD2. The CDR3 covers 14 residues. Germline V gene lookup returns CDR1 MNHEY and CDR2 SVGAGI. CDR3 region: CTSTVSGVNNEQFF. As DNA, the CDR3 is TGTACCAGCACTGTAAGCGGGGTTAACAATGAGCAGTTCTTC.

Details on this clone: One end of the junction fails to match germline, which may point to a read error. This rearrangement joins TRBV27 to TRBJ1-1, with TRBD1 matching over 7 bases. Germline lookup yields CDR1 MNHEY and CDR2 SMNVEV (reference sequence). The CDR3 extends over 13 amino acids. CDR3 residues: CANSLRTGLEAFF. The DNA for the CDR3 is TGTGCCAACAGTTTAAGGACAGGACTAGAAGCTTTCTTT.

This clone was seen only a few times. V and J are TRBV6-5 and TRBJ2-1; 7 nucleotides line up with TRBD1. Germline CDR1 reads MNHEY; CDR2 reads SVGAGI. The CDR3 has 16 amino acids. V shed 0 bases and J 5 bases; nucleotides not matched to a gene: 7. The CDR3 coding sequence is TGTGCCAGCAGTTACTCGGGGACAGTCTTTGACAATGAGCAGTTCTTC. Translation: CASSYSGTVFDNEQFF.

Here the CDR3 DNA reads TGTGCCAGTAGGCAGGACGGGAACCATCAGCCCCAGCATTTT. Its protein product is CASRQDGNHQPQHF. The chain couples TRBV19 to TRBJ1-5; D ambiguous. The germline V gene has CDR1 LNHDA and CDR2 SQIVND (reference sequence). This CDR3 has 14 residues. Trimming took off 6 bases at V and 5 bases at J, with 14 bases between the two ends. The whole variable domain, remainder taken from reference TRBV19 and TRBJ1-5, is DGGITQSPKYLFRKEGQNVTLSCEQNLNHDAMYWYRQDPGQGLRLIYYSQIVNDFQKGDIAEGYSVSREKKESFPLTVTSAQKNPTAFYLCASRQDGNHQPQHFGDGTRLSIL.

The gene calls are TRBV9 and TRBJ2-1; D perhaps matches TRBD1 (5 bases). CDR3 size: 15 residues. V was pared by 0 bases and J by 0 bases, with 7 bases between. Germline V CDR1 and CDR2: SGDLS, YYNGEE. For the CDR3, the DNA is TGTGCCAGCAGCGTAGGGGGCCCCTCCTACAATGAGCAGTTCTTC. Its translation: CASSVGGPSYNEQFF. Supplemented by reference TRBV9 and TRBJ2-1, the full variable domain reads DSGVTQTPKHLITATGQRVTLRCSPRSGDLSVYWYQQSLDQGLQFLIQYYNGEERAKGNILERFSAQQFPDLHSELNLSSLELGDSALYFCASSVGGPSYNEQFFGPGTRLTVL.

The chain couples TRBV2 to TRBJ2-1; 7 positions match TRBD2. Trimming at V came to 7 bases and at J to 15 bases, leaving 12 bases not matched to a gene. The CDR3 is 12 amino acids. CDR1 and CDR2 (germline): SNHLY, FYNNEI. CDR3: CASNMGEGPGFF. CDR3 DNA: TGTGCCAGCAATATGGGGGAGGGCCCTGGGTTCTTC.